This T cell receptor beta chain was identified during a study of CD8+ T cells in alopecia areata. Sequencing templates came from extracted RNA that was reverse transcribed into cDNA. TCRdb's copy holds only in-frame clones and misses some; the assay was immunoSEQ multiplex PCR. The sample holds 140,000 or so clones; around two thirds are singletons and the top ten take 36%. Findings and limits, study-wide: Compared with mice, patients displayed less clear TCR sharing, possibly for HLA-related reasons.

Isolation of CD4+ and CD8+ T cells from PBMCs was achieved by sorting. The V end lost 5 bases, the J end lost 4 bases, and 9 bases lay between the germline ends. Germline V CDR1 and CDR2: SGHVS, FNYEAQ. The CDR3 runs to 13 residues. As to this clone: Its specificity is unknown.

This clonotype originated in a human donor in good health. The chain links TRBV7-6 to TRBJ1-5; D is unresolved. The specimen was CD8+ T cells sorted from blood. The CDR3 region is CASSRTSNQPQHF. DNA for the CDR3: TGTGCCAGCAGCCGCACCAGTAATCAGCCCCAGCATTTT.